This TCR beta chain was found in a study of a mutant IDH1 vaccine in newly diagnosed glioma. The CDR3 covers 15 residues. Germline V gene sequence: CDR1 SGHRS, CDR2 YFSETQ. The J segment lost 6 bases and the V segment lost 4 bases, leaving 9 bases of the junction unmatched. The data were produced by immunoSEQ multiplex PCR, yet TCRdb's version contains in-frame clones alone and is incomplete. The repertoire holds tens of thousands of clones, with 84% as singletons. Time point specified: week 35, safety follow-up. Vaccine doses each comprised 300 ug of mutant IDH1 20-mer peptide, with topical imiquimod. About this clone itself: The antigen remains undetermined.

The J gene is TRBJ2-4, the V gene TRBV5-1; 8 bases fit TRBD2. The TCR comes from a man aged 30 to 45 with glioma. The specimen comprised PBMCs, sampled from a glioma patient whose treatment included an IDH1 peptide vaccine. CDR3 coding DNA: TGCGCCAGCAGCGGCGGGAGGAGGGTGGGAAACATTCAGTACTTC. Protein: CASSGGRRVGNIQYF.